These 14 T cell receptor beta chains were all obtained from the same sample, sequenced in a study of T cell changes during pregnancy in multiple sclerosis. Only in-frame clones appear in the TCRdb table, and some are missing; sequencing was by immunoSEQ multiplex PCR. The table records about 59,000 clones, 90% to 95% of them present only once. Material: CD8+ T cells from peripheral blood mononuclear cells, obtained after pregnancy. All receptors derive from a female donor with multiple sclerosis, enrolled in a pregnancy study.

V is TRBV27 and J is TRBJ2-7; D remains unclear. V lost 5 bases, J lost 5 bases, and 10 bases lay in between. Germline values: CDR1 MNHEY, CDR2 SMNVEV (reference sequence). CDR3 length equals 12 residues. In DNA form, the CDR3 reads TGTGCCAGCAGTGTCGGGTCCCACGAGCAGTACTTC. Translated: CASSVGSHEQYF.

Here the CDR3 reads CASSLGQGWETQYF. The CDR3 bases are TGTGCCAGCAGCTTGGGTCAGGGATGGGAGACCCAGTACTTC. J is TRBJ2-5 and V is TRBV5-6; possibly TRBD1 for D (5 bases). The germline V gene has CDR1 SGHDT and CDR2 YYEEEE. V was clipped by 0 bases and J by 5 bases, with 11 bases between them. The CDR3 covers 14 residues.

V usage is TRBV27 and J usage is TRBJ2-3, with unresolved D. This CDR3 comprises 14 residues. V gave up 6 bases and J gave up 1 base, with 11 bases separating them. The germline CDR1 and CDR2 sequences are MNHEY and SMNVEV (reference sequence). The CDR3: CASSLMAGTDTQYF. The CDR3 DNA is TGTGCCAGCAGCCTGATGGCAGGCACAGATACGCAGTATTTT.

Concerning this clone: The identical CDR3 is also encoded by other nucleotide sequences in the sample. This chain links TRBV27 with TRBJ2-7; 8 positions match TRBD2. The CDR3 has 13 amino acids. Losses at the gene ends were 5 bases for V and 3 bases for J; bases not matched to a gene: 3. The V gene's germline CDR1 is MNHEY and CDR2 SMNVEV (reference sequence). CDR3 loop: CASSLTSGYEQYF. The CDR3 nucleotides are TGTGCCAGCAGTCTTACTAGCGGCTACGAGCAGTACTTC.

The rearrangement uses TRBV5-4 and TRBJ2-3; 14 bases match TRBD2. The ends lost 8 bases at V and 5 bases at J; junction bases unmatched: 4. In germline, CDR1 is SGHNT, CDR2 YYREEE (reference sequence). This CDR3 has 14 amino acids. In DNA, the CDR3 is TGTGCCAGTAGACTAGCGGGAGGGTTAGATACGCAGTATTTT. It is translated as CASRLAGGLDTQYF. Combining the CDR3 with reference TRBV5-4 and TRBJ2-3 gives the whole variable domain ETGVTQSPTHLIKTRGQQVTLRCSSQSGHNTVSWYQQALGQGPQFIFQYYREEENGRGNFPPRFSGLQFPNYSSELNVNALELDDSALYLCASRLAGGLDTQYFGPGTRLTVL.

The CDR3 reads CASSLAGGGRGSYEQYF. The CDR3 DNA reads as TGTGCCAGCAGCTTAGCCGGTGGGGGGAGAGGTTCCTACGAGCAGTACTTC. The J gene is TRBJ2-7, the V gene TRBV13; D might be TRBD2 (6 bases). Germline CDR1 reads PRHDT; CDR2 reads FYEKMQ (reference sequence). V lost 1 base and J 1 base, leaving 17 bases between the germline ends. This CDR3 is 17 amino acids long.

This clone was detected once. The sample holds other DNA sequences that translate to the same CDR3. The chain is built from TRBV5-1 and TRBJ2-3; weak D call: TRBD1 (6 bases). The germline V gene encodes CDR1 SGHRS and CDR2 YFSETQ. V was clipped by 1 base and J by 4 bases, with 13 bases between them. The CDR3 consists of 15 residues. CDR3 nucleotide sequence: TGCGCCAGCAGCTTGCGCCAGGGGTCTGCAGATACGCAGTATTTT. It codes for CASSLRQGSADTQYF. The full variable domain, with the rest looked up from reference TRBV5-1 and TRBJ2-3, is KAGVTQTPRYLIKTRGQQVTLSCSPISGHRSVSWYQQTPGQGLQFLFEYFSETQRNKGNFPGRFSGRQFSNSRSEMNVSTLELGDSALYLCASSLRQGSADTQYFGPGTRLTVL.

The chain employs TRBV25-1 and TRBJ2-1; D is unclear. This CDR3 comprises 14 residues. The V and J ends lost 4 bases and 0 bases respectively, with 7 bases between them. From germline, CDR1 is MGHDK and CDR2 SYGVNS. The CDR3 sequence: CASSVVSSYNEQFF. The CDR3 DNA reads as TGTGCCAGCAGTGTAGTGAGCTCCTACAATGAGCAGTTCTTC.

The V call is TRBV6-5, the J call TRBJ2-3, with D possibly matching TRBD2 (6 bases). V was clipped by 2 bases and J by 9 bases, with 21 bases between them. The CDR3 is 16 amino acids. Germline CDR1 reads MNHEY; CDR2 reads SVGAGI. CDR3 sequence: CASSYDLAAPEGTQYF. DNA for the CDR3: TGTGCCAGCAGTTACGATTTAGCGGCCCCGGAGGGGACGCAGTATTTT.

The genes are TRBV10-3 and TRBJ2-1, with D tentatively TRBD2 (6 bases). This CDR3 is built from 15 residues. Deletions cut 4 bases from V and 6 bases from J, with 16 bases between. Germline lookup yields CDR1 ENHRY and CDR2 SYGVKD. For the CDR3, the DNA is TGTGCCATCAGTGTCGGGGAGGCGGGTCGCAATGAGCAGTTCTTC. It is translated as CAISVGEAGRNEQFF.

The V call is TRBV2, the J call TRBJ2-1, with 12 positions matching TRBD1. The CDR3 runs to 15 residues. V gave up 4 bases and J gave up 5 bases; unmatched junction bases: 3. Per the germline V gene, CDR1 is SNHLY and CDR2 is FYNNEI. CDR3 loop: CASSGGQGAHNEQFF. CDR3 nucleotides: TGTGCCAGCAGTGGGGGACAGGGGGCTCACAATGAGCAGTTCTTC.

The CDR3 here is CATQDSPGHLNTEAFF. CDR3 nucleotide sequence: TGTGCCACCCAGGACAGTCCGGGACACTTGAACACTGAAGCTTTCTTT. The rearrangement uses TRBV2 and TRBJ1-1; D is perhaps TRBD1 (6 bases). The CDR3 covers 16 residues. The V end lost 10 bases, the J end lost 0 bases, and 21 bases lay between the germline ends. The germline gives CDR1 SNHLY, CDR2 FYNNEI.

The chain is built from TRBV9 and TRBJ2-7; D possibly corresponds to TRBD1 (5 bases). The CDR3 contains 14 residues. The ends were cut back, 3 bases at V and 2 bases at J, with 12 bases in the middle. CDR1 SGDLS and CDR2 YYNGEE come from the germline V gene. The CDR3 DNA is TGTGCCAGCAGCGGGACAACCCACGCCTACGAGCAGTACTTC. Translated: CASSGTTHAYEQYF.

This clone has a handful of counts. The chain uses TRBV19 and TRBJ2-7; tentatively, D is TRBD2 (6 bases). Between the trimmed V and J ends, which lost 6 bases and 7 bases, there was a span of 16 bases. Germline CDR1 and CDR2: LNHDA and SQIVND (reference sequence). The CDR3 runs 13 residues. CDR3 nucleotide sequence: TGTGCCAGTAGAAACCGGGTCCGGGGGGAGCAGTACTTC. Encoded protein: CASRNRVRGEQYF.